The sequence of this T cell receptor (beta chain) was determined in a study of early T cells in non-severe SARS-CoV-2 infection. The wider study: From unsorted whole blood, bulk RNA was sequenced, and the chains remained unpaired.

The table lists this clonotype with a few counts. V shed 6 bases and J 4 bases; nucleotides not matched to a gene: 3. CDR3 size: 13 residues. CDR1 is LNHNV and CDR2 is YYDKDF in the germline V gene (reference sequence). Molecules of cDNA were individually given unique molecular identifiers that were attached to them. One entry per CDR3 protein results from TCRdb running MiXCR on the 5' RACE reads. Among 55,000 to 80,000 distinct CDR3 sequences listed, around 12% were seen once. This receptor was obtained from an adult who was a healthcare worker with PCR-confirmed SARS-CoV-2 infection or an uninfected control (not recorded which). This material consisted of whole blood, taken at baseline. This chain connects TRBV15 to TRBJ1-1; 9 positions agree with TRBD1. DNA of the CDR3: TGTGCCACCAGGGACAGGGGAAGCACTGAAGCTTTCTTT. It specifies CATRDRGSTEAFF.